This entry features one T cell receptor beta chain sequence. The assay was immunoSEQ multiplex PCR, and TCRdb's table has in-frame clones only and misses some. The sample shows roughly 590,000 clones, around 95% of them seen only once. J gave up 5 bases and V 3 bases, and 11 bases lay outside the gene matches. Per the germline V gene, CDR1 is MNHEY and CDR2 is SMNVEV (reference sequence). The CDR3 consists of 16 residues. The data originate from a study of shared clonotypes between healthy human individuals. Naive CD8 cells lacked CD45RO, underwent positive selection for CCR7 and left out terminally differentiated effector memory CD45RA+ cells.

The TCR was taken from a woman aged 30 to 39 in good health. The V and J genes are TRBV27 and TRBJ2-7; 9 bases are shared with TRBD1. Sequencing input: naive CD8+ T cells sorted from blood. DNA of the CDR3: TGTGCCAGCAGTTTTTTAAGAGGGACAGGGACCCACGAGCAGTACTTC. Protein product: CASSFLRGTGTHEQYF.